One sample yielded the 13 T cell receptor beta chains listed below, sequenced in a study of cytomegalovirus exposure and HLA in healthy donors. The repertoire was sequenced with immunoSEQ multiplex PCR; TCRdb's copy has only in-frame clones and lacks some. The repertoire consists of about 160,000 clones, with roughly nine tenths occurring once and the leading ten covering 4.2%. Sequenced material: PBMCs. The receptors come from a man aged 18 to 29 in good health and CMV-seropositive.

The rearrangement links TRBV7-9 to TRBJ1-5; maybe TRBD1 (6 bases). The V gene's germline CDR1 is SEHNR and CDR2 FQNEAQ (reference sequence). This CDR3 region has 14 residues. V was clipped by 2 bases and J by 4 bases, with 9 bases between them. The CDR3 here is CASSLSQGNQPQHF. As DNA, the CDR3 is TGTGCCAGCAGCTTATCACAGGGTAATCAGCCCCAGCATTTT.

This clone appeared a few times. This sequence joins TRBV7-9 and TRBJ2-3; D remains ambiguous. This CDR3 is 15 amino acids long. V was shortened by 3 bases and J by 3 bases, with 13 bases between the two germline ends. Germline assignment: CDR1 SEHNR and CDR2 FQNEAQ (reference sequence). The CDR3 region has the DNA TGTGCCAGCAGCTTGGCCACAATTCAAACAGATACGCAGTATTTT. It codes for CASSLATIQTDTQYF. The variable domain in full, with the rest retrieved from reference TRBV7-9 and TRBJ2-3, is DTGVSQNPRHKITKRGQNVTFRCDPISEHNRLYWYRQTLGQGPEFLTYFQNEAQLEKSRLLSDRFSAERPKGSFSTLEIQRTEQGDSAMYLCASSLATIQTDTQYFGPGTRLTVL.

The chain has TRBV5-1 and TRBJ2-4, with TRBD2 matching over 9 bases. The CDR3 totals 16 residues. Germline CDR1 SGHRS, CDR2 YFSETQ. Trimming cost V 5 bases and J 0 bases; bases outside gene matches: 6. The CDR3 DNA reads as TGCGCCAGCAGACCTAGCGGGGCCGTAGCCAAAAACATTCAGTACTTC. This sequence encodes CASRPSGAVAKNIQYF.

The genes are TRBV29-1 and TRBJ1-3, with TRBD1 as a possible D gene (6 bases). The V gene lost 4 bases and the J gene lost 0 bases, with 13 bases spanning the gap. CDR3 length: 15 amino acids. The germline V gene has CDR1 SQVTM and CDR2 ANQGSEA. CDR3 DNA sequence: TGCAGCGTTGTTAGTGACAGGAGCTCTGGAAACACCATATATTTT. It is translated as CSVVSDRSSGNTIYF.

The chain joins TRBV30 to TRBJ1-1, with 10 positions matching TRBD1. In germline, CDR1 is GTSNPN, CDR2 SVGIG (reference sequence). This CDR3 spans 15 amino acids. The ends lost 4 bases at V and 2 bases at J; junction bases unmatched: 7. The DNA for the CDR3 is TGTGCCTGGACTACTGACAGGGGGCTAAACACTGAAGCTTTCTTT. Its protein product is CAWTTDRGLNTEAFF.

This clone was seen once. The chain combines TRBV6-6 with TRBJ2-6; D perhaps matches TRBD2 (5 bases). Trimming shortened V by 4 bases and J by 4 bases, and 14 bases separated the two germline ends. The CDR3 has 16 amino acids. Per germline, CDR1 MNHNY and CDR2 SVGAGI (reference sequence). The CDR3: CASSFTDPGGANVLTF. Here the CDR3 DNA reads TGTGCCAGCAGTTTCACCGACCCGGGAGGGGCCAACGTCCTGACTTTC.

The chain is built from TRBV5-1 and TRBJ2-5, with 7 bases matching TRBD1. V trimming: 0 bases; J trimming: 1 base; junction bases outside the gene matches: 6. This CDR3 has 16 amino acids. Germline-derived CDR1 and CDR2 are SGHRS and YFSETQ. The CDR3 spells CASSLGMGQSQETQYF. CDR3 nucleotide sequence: TGCGCCAGCAGCTTGGGTATGGGACAGTCCCAAGAGACCCAGTACTTC. The variable domain in full, with the rest retrieved from reference TRBV5-1 and TRBJ2-5, is KAGVTQTPRYLIKTRGQQVTLSCSPISGHRSVSWYQQTPGQGLQFLFEYFSETQRNKGNFPGRFSGRQFSNSRSEMNVSTLELGDSALYLCASSLGMGQSQETQYFGPGTRLLVL.

The table lists this clone with a few counts. The V and J genes are TRBV28 and TRBJ1-3; D gene uncertain. Looked up from germline, CDR1 is MDHEN and CDR2 is SYDVKM. V was clipped by 2 bases and J by 0 bases, with 5 bases between them. The CDR3 spans 14 residues. This CDR3 is CASSLRSSGNTIYF. The CDR3 coding sequence is TGTGCCAGCAGTTTACGGAGCTCTGGAAACACCATATATTTT.

V is TRBV2 and J is TRBJ1-5; no reliable D call. Germline CDR1 and CDR2: SNHLY and FYNNEI. V gave up 6 bases and J gave up 2 bases, with 11 bases separating them. The CDR3 runs to 14 residues. CDR3 in amino acids: CASRVDGGNQPQHF. The CDR3 region has the DNA TGTGCCAGCAGAGTGGACGGGGGCAATCAGCCCCAGCATTTT.

Here the CDR3 reads CASSDGQGLDEQFF. The CDR3 DNA reads TGTGCCAGCAGTGATGGACAGGGGCTCGATGAGCAGTTCTTC. The chain is built from TRBV25-1 and TRBJ2-1; 9 bases are shared with TRBD1. The CDR3 runs to 14 residues. Germline V CDR1 and CDR2: MGHDK, SYGVNS. J was trimmed by 8 bases and V by 3 bases; bases with no gene match: 5.

This rearrangement joins TRBV10-3 to TRBJ2-1, with D possibly matching TRBD2 (5 bases). Trimming took off 11 bases at V and 4 bases at J, with 27 bases between the two ends. Germline CDR1 is ENHRY and CDR2 is SYGVKD. The CDR3 loop spans 17 amino acids. For the CDR3, the DNA is TGTGCCTTGGGTCCCCCGCGAGGGTCAAACAGTTACAATGAGCAGTTCTTC. This codes for CALGPPRGSNSYNEQFF.

The V gene is TRBV27, the J gene TRBJ1-2, with TRBD1 as a possible D gene (5 bases). Between the trimmed V and J ends, which lost 6 bases and 4 bases, there was a span of 12 bases. The CDR3 has 13 residues. Looked up from germline, CDR1 is MNHEY and CDR2 is SMNVEV (reference sequence). CDR3 loop: CASRPSGGYGYTF. DNA of the CDR3: TGTGCCAGCAGACCCTCGGGGGGCTATGGCTACACCTTC.

The genes are TRBV19 and TRBJ2-7; perhaps TRBD2 as D (5 bases). This CDR3 is 13 amino acids long. Germline V gives CDR1 LNHDA, CDR2 SQIVND (reference sequence). The ends were cut back, 1 base at V and 6 bases at J, with 10 bases in the middle. CDR3 in amino acids: CASSIVGSGEQYF. The CDR3 coding sequence is TGTGCCAGTAGTATAGTGGGGAGCGGCGAGCAGTACTTC.